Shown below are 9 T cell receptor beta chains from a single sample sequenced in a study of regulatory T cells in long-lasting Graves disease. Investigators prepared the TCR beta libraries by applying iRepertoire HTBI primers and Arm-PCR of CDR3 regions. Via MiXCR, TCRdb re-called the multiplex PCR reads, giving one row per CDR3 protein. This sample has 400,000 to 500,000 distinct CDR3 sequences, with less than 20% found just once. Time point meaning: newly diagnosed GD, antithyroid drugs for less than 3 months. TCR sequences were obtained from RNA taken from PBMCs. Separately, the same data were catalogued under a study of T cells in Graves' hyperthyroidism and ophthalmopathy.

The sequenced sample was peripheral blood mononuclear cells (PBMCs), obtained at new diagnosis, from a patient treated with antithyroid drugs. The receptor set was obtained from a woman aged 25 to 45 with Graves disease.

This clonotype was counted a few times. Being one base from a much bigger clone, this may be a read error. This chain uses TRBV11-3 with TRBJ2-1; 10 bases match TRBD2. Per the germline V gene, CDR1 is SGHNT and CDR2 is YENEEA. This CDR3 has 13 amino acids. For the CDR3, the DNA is TGTGCCAGCCGGACTAGCGGTGACAATGGGCAGTTCTTC. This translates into CASRTSGDNGQFF.

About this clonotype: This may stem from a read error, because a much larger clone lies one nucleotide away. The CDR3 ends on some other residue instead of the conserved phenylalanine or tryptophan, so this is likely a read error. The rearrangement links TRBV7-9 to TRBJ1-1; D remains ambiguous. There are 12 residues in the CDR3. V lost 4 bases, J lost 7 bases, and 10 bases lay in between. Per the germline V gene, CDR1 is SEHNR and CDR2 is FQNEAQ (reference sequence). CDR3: CASSSLRFEAFL. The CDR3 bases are TGTGCCAGCAGCTCGCTACGATTTGAAGCTTTCCTT.

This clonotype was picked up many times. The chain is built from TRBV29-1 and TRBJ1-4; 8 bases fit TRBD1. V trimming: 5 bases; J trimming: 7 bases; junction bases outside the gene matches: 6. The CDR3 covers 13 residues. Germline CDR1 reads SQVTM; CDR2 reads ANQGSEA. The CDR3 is CSVLETGVEKLFF. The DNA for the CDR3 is TGCAGCGTTTTGGAGACAGGGGTTGAAAAACTGTTTTTT. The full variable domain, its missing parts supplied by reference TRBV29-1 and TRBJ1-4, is SAVISQKPSRDICQRGTSLTIQCQVDSQVTMMFWYRQQPGQSLTLIATANQGSEATYESGFVIDKFPISRPNLTFSTLTVSNMSPEDSSIYLCSVLETGVEKLFFGSGTQLSVL.

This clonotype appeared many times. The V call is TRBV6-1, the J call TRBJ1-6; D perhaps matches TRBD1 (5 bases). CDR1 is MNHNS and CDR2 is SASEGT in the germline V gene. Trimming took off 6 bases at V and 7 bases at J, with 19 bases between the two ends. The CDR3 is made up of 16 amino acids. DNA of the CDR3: TGTGCCAGCAGAAGCCAGGGAATCCGGCGCAATTCACCCCTCCACTTT. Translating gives CASRSQGIRRNSPLHF.

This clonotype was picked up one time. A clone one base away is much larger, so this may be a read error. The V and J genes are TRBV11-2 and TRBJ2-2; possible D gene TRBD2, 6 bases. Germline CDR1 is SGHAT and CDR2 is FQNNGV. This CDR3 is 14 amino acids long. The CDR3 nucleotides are TGTGCCAGCAGCCCCCTGGGGGAGGCCGGGGACCTGTTTTTT. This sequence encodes CASSPLGEAGDLFF.

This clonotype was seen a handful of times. The CDR3 sequence is CRQGTGATGELFF. CDR3 nucleotides: TGCAGGCAGGGAACAGGGGCCACCGGGGAGCTGTTTTTT. The V gene is TRBV20-1, the J gene TRBJ2-2; TRBD1 agrees at 7 bases. The CDR3 contains 13 residues. The germline gives CDR1 DFQATT, CDR2 SNEGSKA (reference sequence).

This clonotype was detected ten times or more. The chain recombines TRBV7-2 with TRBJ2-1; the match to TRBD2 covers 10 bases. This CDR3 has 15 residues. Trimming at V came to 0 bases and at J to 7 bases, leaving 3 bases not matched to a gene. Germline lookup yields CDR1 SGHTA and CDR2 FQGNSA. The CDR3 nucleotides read TGTGCCAGCAGCTTAGCAGCGGGAGGGTCGAATGAGCAGTTCTTC. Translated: CASSLAAGGSNEQFF.

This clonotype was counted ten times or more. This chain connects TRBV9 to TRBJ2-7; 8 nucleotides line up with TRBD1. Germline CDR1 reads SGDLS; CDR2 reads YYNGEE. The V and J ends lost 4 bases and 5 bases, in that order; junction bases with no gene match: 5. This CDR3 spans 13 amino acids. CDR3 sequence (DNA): TGTGCCAGCAGCCCAAACAGGGGGAACGAGCAGTACTTC. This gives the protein CASSPNRGNEQYF.

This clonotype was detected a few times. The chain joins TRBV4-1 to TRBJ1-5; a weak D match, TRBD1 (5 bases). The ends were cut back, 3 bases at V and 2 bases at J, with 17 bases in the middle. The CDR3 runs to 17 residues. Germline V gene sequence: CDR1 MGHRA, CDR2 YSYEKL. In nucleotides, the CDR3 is TGCGCCAGCAGCCAGGGGGTACTAGGGGTTGGCAATCAGCCCCAGCATTTT. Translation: CASSQGVLGVGNQPQHF.